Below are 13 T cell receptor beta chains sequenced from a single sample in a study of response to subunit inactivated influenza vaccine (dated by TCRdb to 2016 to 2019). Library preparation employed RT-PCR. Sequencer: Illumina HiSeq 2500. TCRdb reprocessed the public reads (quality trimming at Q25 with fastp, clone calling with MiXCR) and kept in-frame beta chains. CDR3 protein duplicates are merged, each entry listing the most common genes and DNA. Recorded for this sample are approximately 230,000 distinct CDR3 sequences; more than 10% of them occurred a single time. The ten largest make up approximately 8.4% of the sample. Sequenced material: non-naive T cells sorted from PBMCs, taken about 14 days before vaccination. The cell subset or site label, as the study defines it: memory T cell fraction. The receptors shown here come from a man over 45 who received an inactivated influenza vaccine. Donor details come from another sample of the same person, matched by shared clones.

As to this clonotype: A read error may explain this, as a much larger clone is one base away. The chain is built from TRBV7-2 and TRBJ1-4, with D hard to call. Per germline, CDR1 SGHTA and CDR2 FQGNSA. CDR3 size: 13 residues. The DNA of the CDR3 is TGTGCCAGCAGCTTATGGGGTAATGAAAAACCGTTTTTT. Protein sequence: CASSLWGNEKPFF.

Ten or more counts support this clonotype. CDR3 sequence: CASSYTQSTGELFF. The CDR3 DNA reads as TGTGCCAGCAGTTACACCCAGTCCACCGGGGAGCTGTTTTTT. The J gene is TRBJ2-2, the V gene TRBV6-2 or TRBV6-3, with D unclear. Germline V gene data show CDR1 as MNHEY and CDR2 as SVGEGT. V was pared by 2 bases and J by 4 bases, with 8 bases between. This CDR3 comprises 14 residues.

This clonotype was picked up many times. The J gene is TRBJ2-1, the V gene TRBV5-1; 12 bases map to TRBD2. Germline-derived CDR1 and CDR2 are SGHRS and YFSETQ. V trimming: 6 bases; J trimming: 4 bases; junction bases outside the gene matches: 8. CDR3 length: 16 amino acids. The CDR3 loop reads CASNRLAGVDYNEQFF. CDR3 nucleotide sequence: TGCGCCAGCAACCGACTAGCGGGGGTGGATTACAATGAGCAGTTCTTC.

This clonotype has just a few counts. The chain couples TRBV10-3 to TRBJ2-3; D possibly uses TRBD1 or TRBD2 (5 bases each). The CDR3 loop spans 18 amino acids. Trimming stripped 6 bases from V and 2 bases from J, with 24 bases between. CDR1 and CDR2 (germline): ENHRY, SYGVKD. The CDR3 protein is CAIRSLDRGRSNTDTQYF. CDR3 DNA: TGTGCCATCAGGTCCCTCGACCGGGGCCGATCCAACACAGATACGCAGTATTTT.

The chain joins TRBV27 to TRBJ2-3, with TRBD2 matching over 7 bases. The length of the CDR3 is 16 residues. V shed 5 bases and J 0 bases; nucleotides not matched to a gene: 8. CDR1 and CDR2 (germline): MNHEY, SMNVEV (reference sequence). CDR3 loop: CASSKRLASSTDTQYF. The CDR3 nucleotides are TGTGCCAGCAGTAAACGACTAGCCAGTAGCACAGATACGCAGTATTTT.

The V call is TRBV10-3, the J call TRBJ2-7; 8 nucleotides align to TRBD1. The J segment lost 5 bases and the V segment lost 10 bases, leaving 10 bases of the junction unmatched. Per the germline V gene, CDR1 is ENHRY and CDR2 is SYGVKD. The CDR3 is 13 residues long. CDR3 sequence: CATYDRGTHEQYF. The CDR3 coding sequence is TGTGCCACCTATGACAGGGGTACCCACGAGCAGTACTTC.

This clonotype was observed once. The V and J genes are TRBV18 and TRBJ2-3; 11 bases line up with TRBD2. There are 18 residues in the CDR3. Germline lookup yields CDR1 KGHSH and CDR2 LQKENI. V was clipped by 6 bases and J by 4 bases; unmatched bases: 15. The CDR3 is CASSPTSGRGQGPDTQYF. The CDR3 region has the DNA TGTGCCAGCTCCCCTACTAGCGGGAGAGGTCAGGGGCCAGATACGCAGTATTTT.

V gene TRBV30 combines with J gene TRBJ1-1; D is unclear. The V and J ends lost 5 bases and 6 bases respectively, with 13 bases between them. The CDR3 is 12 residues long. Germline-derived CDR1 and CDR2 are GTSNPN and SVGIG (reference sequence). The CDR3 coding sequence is TGTGCCTGGGCTGGTGGGTCCTCTGAAGCTTTCTTT. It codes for CAWAGGSSEAFF. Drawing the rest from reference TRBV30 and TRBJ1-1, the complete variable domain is SQTIHQWPATLVQPVGSPLSLECTVEGTSNPNLYWYRQAAGRGLQLLFYSVGIGQISSEVPQNLSASRPQDRQFILSSKKLLLSDSGFYLCAWAGGSSEAFFGQGTRLTVV.

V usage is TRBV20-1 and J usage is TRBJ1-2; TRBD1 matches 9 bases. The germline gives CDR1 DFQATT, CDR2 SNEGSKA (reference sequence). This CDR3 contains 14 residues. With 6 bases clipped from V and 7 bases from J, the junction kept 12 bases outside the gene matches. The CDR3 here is CSAYTGGRSGGYTF. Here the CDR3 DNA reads TGCAGTGCATATACAGGGGGCAGATCGGGTGGCTACACCTTC.

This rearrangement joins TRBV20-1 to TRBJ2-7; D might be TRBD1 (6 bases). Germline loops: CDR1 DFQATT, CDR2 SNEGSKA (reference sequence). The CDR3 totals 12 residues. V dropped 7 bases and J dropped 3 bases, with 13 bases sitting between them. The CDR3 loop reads CSGRGGNYEQYF. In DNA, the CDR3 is TGCAGTGGCAGAGGGGGTAACTACGAGCAGTACTTC.

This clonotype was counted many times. In DNA form, the CDR3 reads TGTGCCAGCAGTTTCCAGACTAGCGGGGCATCCACTGAGCAGTTCTTC. Translated: CASSFQTSGASTEQFF. The chain combines TRBV27 with TRBJ2-1; 11 bases align to TRBD2. The junction had 10 bases not matched to a gene; V was cut back by 3 bases and J by 9 bases. This CDR3 has 16 residues. Germline V CDR1 and CDR2: MNHEY, SMNVEV (reference sequence).

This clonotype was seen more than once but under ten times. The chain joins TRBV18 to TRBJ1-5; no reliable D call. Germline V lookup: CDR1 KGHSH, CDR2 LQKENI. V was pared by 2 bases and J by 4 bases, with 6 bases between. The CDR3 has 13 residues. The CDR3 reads CASSPVRNQPQHF. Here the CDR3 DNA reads TGTGCCAGCTCACCAGTGAGGAATCAGCCCCAGCATTTT.

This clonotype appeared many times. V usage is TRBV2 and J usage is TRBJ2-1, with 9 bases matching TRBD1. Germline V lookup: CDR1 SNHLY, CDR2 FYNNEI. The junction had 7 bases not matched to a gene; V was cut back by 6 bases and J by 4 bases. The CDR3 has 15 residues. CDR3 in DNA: TGTGCCAGCAGCGACGACAGGGGGTGGTACAATGAGCAGTTCTTC. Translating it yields CASSDDRGWYNEQFF.